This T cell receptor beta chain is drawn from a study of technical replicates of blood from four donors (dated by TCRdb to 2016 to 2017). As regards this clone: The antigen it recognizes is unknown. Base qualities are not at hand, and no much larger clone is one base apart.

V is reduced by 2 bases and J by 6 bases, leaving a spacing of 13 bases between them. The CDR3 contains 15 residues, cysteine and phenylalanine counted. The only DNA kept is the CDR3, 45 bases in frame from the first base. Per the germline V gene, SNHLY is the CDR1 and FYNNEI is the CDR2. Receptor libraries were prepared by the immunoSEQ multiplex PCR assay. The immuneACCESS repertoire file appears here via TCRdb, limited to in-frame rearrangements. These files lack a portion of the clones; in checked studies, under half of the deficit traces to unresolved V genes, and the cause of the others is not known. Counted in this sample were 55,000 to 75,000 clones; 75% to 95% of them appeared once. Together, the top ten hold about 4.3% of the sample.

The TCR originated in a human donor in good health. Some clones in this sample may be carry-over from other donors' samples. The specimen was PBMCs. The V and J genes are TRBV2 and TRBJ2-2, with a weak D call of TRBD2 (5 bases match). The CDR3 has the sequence CASSENVPGAGELFF. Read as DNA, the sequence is TGTGCCAGCAGTGAAAATGTCCCCGGGGCCGGGGAGCTGTTTTTT.